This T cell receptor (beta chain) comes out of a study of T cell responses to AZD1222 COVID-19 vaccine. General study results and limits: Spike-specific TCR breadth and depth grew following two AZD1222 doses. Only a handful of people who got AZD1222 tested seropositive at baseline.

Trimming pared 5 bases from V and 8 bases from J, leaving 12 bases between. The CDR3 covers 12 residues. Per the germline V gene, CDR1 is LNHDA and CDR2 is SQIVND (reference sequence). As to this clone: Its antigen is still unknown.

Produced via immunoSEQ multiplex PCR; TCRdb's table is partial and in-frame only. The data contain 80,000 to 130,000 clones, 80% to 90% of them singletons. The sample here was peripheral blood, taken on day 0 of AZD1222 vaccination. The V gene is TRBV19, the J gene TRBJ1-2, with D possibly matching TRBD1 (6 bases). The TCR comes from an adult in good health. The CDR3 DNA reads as TGTGCCAGTAGTCAGCAGGGGTCCGGCTACACCTTC. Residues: CASSQQGSGYTF.